The next 30 T cell receptor beta chains were all read from a single sample in a study of T cells in women clearing cervical HPV infection. Sequencing was performed with immunoSEQ multiplex PCR; in TCRdb, only in-frame clones are kept and a portion is missing. Seen in this sample are roughly 34,000 clones; the ten most common clones hold about 7.2%. Sequences were obtained from blood buffy coat. Receptors were obtained from a woman aged 18 to 75 with a cervical HPV16 infection that either progressed to CIN3+ or cleared (not recorded which).

Concerning this clone: The read ends 3 residues shy of where the CDR3 ends; the end is completed using the germline J gene. The chain uses TRBV9 and TRBJ2-3; weak D call: TRBD2 (5 bases). V lost 0 bases and J 2 bases, leaving 16 bases between the germline ends. Germline CDR1 and CDR2: SGDLS and YYNGEE. There are 17 residues in the CDR3. CDR3 in amino acids: CASSVEASKSHTDTQYF. The covered CDR3 bases are TGTGCCAGCAGCGTAGAGGCTAGCAAGTCCCACACAGATACG.

Concerning this clone itself: The missing CDR3 end, 3 residues past where the read stops, is filled in from the germline J gene. The chain joins TRBV2 to TRBJ1-2; no firm D call. Germline assignment: CDR1 SNHLY and CDR2 FYNNEI. This CDR3 comprises 16 residues. Incomplete CDR3 DNA: TGTGCCAGCAGTGAATTTCCAGGTTTAAATCATCGGGGC. Its protein is CASSEFPGLNHRG. The full CDR3 sequence reads CASSEFPGLNHRGYTF.

This clone registers medium-sized by frequency. The CDR3 goes on 3 residues after the read ends, and that part is filled in from the germline J gene. The chain uses TRBV29-1 and TRBJ2-3; TRBD2 matches 12 bases. The germline gives CDR1 SQVTM, CDR2 ANQGSEA. The CDR3 spans 15 residues. V was pared by 5 bases and J by 0 bases, with 3 bases of the junction left unmatched. The CDR3 is CSVTSGGISTDTQYF. CDR3 DNA (partial): TGCAGCGTTACTAGCGGGGGGATCAGCACAGATACG.

Comments on this clone: At one end, the junction sequence differs from germline, possibly due to a read error. Sequencing ends 3 residues short of the CDR3 end; the germline J gene provides the rest. The chain couples TRBV4-2 to TRBJ2-3, with TRBD2 matching over 15 bases. Germline-derived CDR1 and CDR2 are LGHNA and YNFKEQ. The CDR3 is made up of 17 amino acids. This CDR3 reads CASSHRTSGGGTDTQYF. The sequenced part of the CDR3 DNA is TGCGCCAGCAGCCACCGGACTAGCGGGGGGGGCACAGATACG.

Concerning this clone itself: The CDR3 extends 3 residues past the end of the read, so its final part is completed from the germline J gene. This chain connects TRBV20-1 to TRBJ2-1; 11 bases agree with TRBD2. Losses at the gene ends were 8 bases for V and 6 bases for J; bases not matched to a gene: 6. There are 13 residues in the CDR3. Germline CDR1 reads DFQATT; CDR2 reads SNEGSKA (reference sequence). CDR3 amino acids: CSQLAGVGNEQFF. The sequenced CDR3 bases are TGCAGTCAACTAGCGGGGGTAGGCAATGAG.

On this clone itself: One end of the junction fails to match germline, which may point to a read error. Distinct nucleotide sequences in the sample also encode this CDR3. The CDR3 sequence: CASSEQGSGNTIYF. The part of the CDR3 DNA that was read is TGCGCCAGCAGCGAACAGGGGTCCGGAAACACG. The V call is TRBV5-1, the J call TRBJ1-3; TRBD1 agrees at 7 bases. The read ends 3 residues shy of where the CDR3 ends; the end is completed using the germline J gene. The CDR3 loop spans 14 amino acids. The germline V gene has CDR1 SGHRS and CDR2 YFSETQ.

Concerning this clone itself: The read comes to an end 3 residues before the CDR3 does, leaving the germline J gene to fill in the end. The chain couples TRBV27 to TRBJ2-1; D is possibly TRBD1 (6 bases). Between the trimmed V and J ends, which lost 4 bases and 4 bases, there was a span of 17 bases. The CDR3 runs to 16 residues. Germline-derived CDR1 and CDR2 are MNHEY and SMNVEV (reference sequence). CDR3 bases read: TGTGCCAGCAGTTACCTTACCAGGGGTTCTTACAATGAG. Protein: CASSYLTRGSYNE. The whole CDR3 protein is CASSYLTRGSYNEQFF.

As concerns this clone: The sequenced fragment ends 3 residues before the CDR3 boundary, so the rest is inferred from the germline J gene. This chain connects TRBV7-9 to TRBJ1-1; the D is unclear. V was clipped by 6 bases and J by 0 bases, with 11 bases between them. Germline CDR1 reads SEHNR; CDR2 reads FQNEAQ (reference sequence). The CDR3 length is 14 residues. CDR3 sequence reads: CASRFDFVNTEAFF. The DNA read from the CDR3 is TGTGCCAGCAGGTTTGACTTTGTGAACACTGAA.

This clone ranks as medium-sized in terms of frequency. The read falls 3 residues short of the CDR3 end, and the missing part is taken from the germline J gene. This chain connects TRBV20-1 to TRBJ2-5; 8 bases line up with TRBD2. J was trimmed by 5 bases and V by 1 base; bases with no gene match: 6. Looked up from germline, CDR1 is DFQATT and CDR2 is SNEGSKA (reference sequence). This CDR3 spans 14 amino acids. Partial CDR3 DNA: TGCAGTGCTAGAGCCGGGGGGGCAACGGAGACC. Amino acid sequence: CSARAGGATET. The entire CDR3 reads CSARAGGATETQYF.

Regarding this clone: The CDR3 end falls 3 residues outside the read, so it is completed with the germline J gene. This chain joins TRBV2 and TRBJ1-2; a possible D gene is TRBD1 (6 bases). Germline CDR1 and CDR2: SNHLY and FYNNEI. This CDR3 is 16 amino acids long. CDR3 DNA (partial): TGTGCCAGCAGTGAAGATCCAGGGGCCCGAGGTAGGGGC. Encoded protein: CASSEDPGARGRG. The whole CDR3 is CASSEDPGARGRGYTF.

This CDR3 is CASSPDRGLNSYEQYF. Incomplete CDR3 DNA: TGTGCCAGCAGCCCCGACAGGGGGCTTAACTCCTACGAG. The chain carries TRBV7-6 and TRBJ2-7; TRBD1 agrees at 10 bases. The read ends 3 residues before the CDR3 terminus; that terminus is restored from the germline J gene. Per germline, CDR1 SGHVS and CDR2 FNYEAQ. CDR3 length equals 16 residues. Trimming at V came to 5 bases and at J to 0 bases, leaving 7 bases not matched to a gene.

Worth noting for this clone: Read coverage stops 3 residues before the CDR3 terminus; the germline J gene supplies the remainder. The genes are TRBV9 and TRBJ2-7, with D possibly being TRBD1 (5 bases). Trimming cost V 4 bases and J 3 bases, with 17 bases left between them. The CDR3 has 15 residues. Germline CDR1 SGDLS, CDR2 YYNGEE. CDR3 DNA (partial): TGTGCCAGCAGCCCCCGGGCGGCAGGGTACTACGAG. Translated: CASSPRAAGYYE. From start to end, the CDR3 is CASSPRAAGYYEQYF.

In the case of this clone: The CDR3 goes on 3 residues after the read ends, and that part is filled in from the germline J gene. The chain combines TRBV5-1 with TRBJ2-7; 7 nucleotides agree with TRBD1. This CDR3 has 15 amino acids. V was pared by 3 bases and J by 0 bases, with 6 bases of the junction left unmatched. Per germline, CDR1 SGHRS and CDR2 YFSETQ. Partial CDR3 DNA: TGCGCCAGCAGCTGGGACAGCACGAGCTCCTACGAG. Residues: CASSWDSTSSYE. From start to end, the CDR3 is CASSWDSTSSYEQYF.

CDR3 region: CSATRIDRGIDEQYF. Partial CDR3 DNA: TGCAGTGCTACAAGAATTGACAGGGGAATCGACGAG. The genes are TRBV20-1 and TRBJ2-7; 8 bases align to TRBD1. The CDR3 extends 3 residues past the end of the read, so its final part is completed from the germline J gene. CDR1 is DFQATT, CDR2 SNEGSKA, per germline (reference sequence). This CDR3 region has 15 residues. Germline trimming cut 4 bases from V and 5 bases from J; bases unmatched to any gene: 13.

This clone ranks as medium-sized in terms of frequency. Coverage ceases 3 residues before the CDR3 finishes, and the germline J gene fills in the end. The genes are TRBV18 and TRBJ1-2; D unresolved. Germline V gene lookup returns CDR1 KGHSH and CDR2 LQKENI. V shed 2 bases and J shed 0 bases, with 13 bases lying between them. CDR3 length: 16 amino acids. The covered CDR3 bases are TGTGCCAGCTCACCATTTCGTTACAGCACTAACTATGGC. Translation: CASSPFRYSTNYG. The full CDR3 reads CASSPFRYSTNYGYTF.

To note about this clone: The read falls 3 residues short of the CDR3 end, and the missing part is taken from the germline J gene. This chain joins TRBV27 and TRBJ2-2; no clear D gene. CDR3 length: 14 amino acids. With 5 bases removed from V and 5 bases from J, the gap between germline ends came to 12 bases. Germline CDR1 MNHEY, CDR2 SMNVEV (reference sequence). CDR3 sequence reads: CASSLRAGTGELFF. Incomplete CDR3 DNA: TGTGCCAGCAGTCTTAGGGCCGGAACCGGGGAG.

A remark on this clone: Read sequence stops 3 residues before the CDR3 end, and the germline J gene provides the missing end. The chain has TRBV6-2 or TRBV6-3 and TRBJ2-5, with 7 bases matching TRBD2. CDR1 and CDR2 from the germline V gene are MNHEY and SVGEGT. The CDR3 is 12 residues long. J lost 4 bases, V lost 8 bases, and 4 bases had no gene match. The DNA read from the CDR3 is TGTGCCAGCGGGCGGGGGATAGAGACC. It specifies CASGRGIET. The whole CDR3 reads CASGRGIETQYF.

Of note for this clone: The missing CDR3 end, 3 residues past where the read stops, is filled in from the germline J gene. This sequence joins TRBV4-1 and TRBJ2-5; 10 nucleotides match TRBD2. With 5 bases clipped from V and 5 bases from J, the junction kept 2 bases outside the gene matches. This CDR3 has 13 amino acids. Germline CDR1 reads MGHRA; CDR2 reads YSYEKL. The CDR3 is CASSLAGGETQYF. CDR3 bases read: TGCGCCAGCAGCTTAGCGGGGGGTGAGACC.

In regard to this clone: The read stops 3 residues short of the end of the CDR3; the missing end is completed from the germline J gene. The chain employs TRBV27 and TRBJ2-5; 11 bases are a match to TRBD2. The CDR3 has 16 amino acids. J was trimmed by 3 bases and V by 4 bases; bases with no gene match: 7. Germline V CDR1 and CDR2: MNHEY, SMNVEV (reference sequence). The CDR3 DNA, read in part, is TGTGCCAGCAGTTGGGTAGCGGGGGGGCCCAAAGAGACC. It is translated as CASSWVAGGPKET. The CDR3, in full, reads CASSWVAGGPKETQYF.

Worth noting for this clone: Sequencing ends 3 residues short of the CDR3 end; the germline J gene provides the rest. The J gene is TRBJ2-1, the V gene TRBV7-2; 10 positions agree with TRBD1. With V trimmed by 5 bases and J by 4 bases, 5 bases remained unmatched. The CDR3 extends over 15 amino acids. Germline CDR1 is SGHTA and CDR2 is FQGNSA. CDR3 protein: CASSRTGGGYNEQFF. The CDR3 bases that were read are TGTGCCAGCAGCCGGACAGGGGGTGGTTACAATGAG.

Regarding this clone: The read terminates 3 residues ahead of where the CDR3 ends, so the germline J gene completes it. This chain joins TRBV2 and TRBJ1-5; D possibly corresponds to TRBD1 (6 bases). Germline CDR1 and CDR2: SNHLY and FYNNEI. The CDR3 spans 16 residues. Trimming took 4 bases from V and 6 from J, leaving 19 bases between them. The CDR3: CASSAGGARVGQPQHF. The part of the CDR3 DNA that was read is TGTGCCAGCAGTGCGGGGGGGGCTCGGGTCGGTCAGCCC.

With respect to this clone: Read sequence stops 3 residues before the CDR3 end, and the germline J gene provides the missing end. The genes are TRBV2 and TRBJ1-5, with 7 nucleotides matching TRBD1. Germline V lookup: CDR1 SNHLY, CDR2 FYNNEI. The CDR3 consists of 14 residues. Losses at the gene ends were 8 bases for V and 2 bases for J; bases not matched to a gene: 6. The CDR3 is CASDREEGNQPQHF. The CDR3 bases that were read are TGTGCCAGCGACAGGGAGGAGGGCAATCAGCCC.

On this clone: Read sequence stops 3 residues before the CDR3 end, and the germline J gene provides the missing end. The genes are TRBV7-9 and TRBJ2-1, with D tentatively TRBD1 (5 bases). Trimming pared 11 bases from V and 5 bases from J, leaving 16 bases between. The CDR3 runs to 13 residues. CDR1 and CDR2 (germline): SEHNR, FQNEAQ (reference sequence). The CDR3 loop is CAGKGPFNNEQFF. The DNA read from the CDR3 is TGTGCCGGCAAGGGGCCCTTCAACAATGAG.

A remark on this clone: The read gets to within 3 residues of the CDR3 end, and the germline J gene fills in the rest. This sequence joins TRBV10-3 and TRBJ2-1, with 16 bases matching TRBD2. With 3 bases clipped from V and 9 bases from J, the junction kept 5 bases outside the gene matches. The germline CDR1 and CDR2 sequences are ENHRY and SYGVKD. The CDR3 runs 16 residues. The CDR3 protein is CAISDPGLAGGREQFF. The DNA read from the CDR3 is TGTGCCATCAGTGACCCGGGACTAGCGGGGGGGCGTGAG.

To note about this clone: Read coverage stops 3 residues before the CDR3 terminus; the germline J gene supplies the remainder. The rearrangement links TRBV18 to TRBJ1-1; unclear D gene. The CDR3 spans 12 residues. Germline assignment: CDR1 KGHSH and CDR2 LQKENI. V lost 2 bases, J lost 6 bases, and 7 bases lay in between. The chain's CDR3 is CASSPDTPEAFF. Partial CDR3 DNA: TGTGCCAGCTCACCAGACACCCCTGAA.

CDR3 DNA (partial): TGTGCCAGCAGGGGGGGACAGGGGAGAAACAATGAG. This codes for CASRGGQGRNNE. The entire CDR3 reads CASRGGQGRNNEQFF. The chain combines TRBV6-2 or TRBV6-3 with TRBJ2-1; 10 bases fit TRBD1. The CDR3 extends 3 residues past the end of the read, so its final part is completed from the germline J gene. This CDR3 comprises 15 residues. V lost 6 bases to trimming and J lost 5 bases; unmatched junction nucleotides: 7. Per the germline V gene, CDR1 is MNHEY and CDR2 is SVGEGT.

Details on this clone: The read falls 3 residues short of the CDR3 end, and the missing part is taken from the germline J gene. The rearrangement uses TRBV6-2 or TRBV6-3 and TRBJ1-1; TRBD1 matches 8 bases. Trimming removed 6 bases from V and 7 bases from J; junction bases left unmatched: 4. Germline V gene lookup returns CDR1 MNHEY and CDR2 SVGEGT. The CDR3 spans 12 residues. The CDR3 DNA, read in part, is TGTGCCAGCAGCCATGGACAGGGTGAA. Translating it yields CASSHGQGE. From start to end, the CDR3 is CASSHGQGEAFF.

In regard to this clone: Read sequence stops 3 residues before the CDR3 end, and the germline J gene provides the missing end. V usage is TRBV5-1 and J usage is TRBJ2-5, with 9 nucleotides matching TRBD2. The CDR3 extends over 15 amino acids. The ends lost 4 bases at V and 1 base at J; junction bases unmatched: 5. Looked up from germline, CDR1 is SGHRS and CDR2 is YFSETQ. This CDR3 is CASSPPSGAQETQYF. The covered CDR3 bases are TGCGCCAGCAGCCCACCTAGCGGGGCCCAAGAGACC. The variable domain in full, completed from reference TRBV5-1 and TRBJ2-5, reads KAGVTQTPRYLIKTRGQQVTLSCSPISGHRSVSWYQQTPGQGLQFLFEYFSETQRNKGNFPGRFSGRQFSNSRSEMNVSTLELGDSALYLCASSPPSGAQETQYFGPGTRLLVL.

Remarks on this clone: With the read ending 3 residues before the CDR3 end, the germline J gene is used to fill in that end. This chain connects TRBV5-4 to TRBJ2-3; 8 bases fit TRBD2. V trimming: 4 bases; J trimming: 1 base; junction bases outside the gene matches: 5. The length of the CDR3 is 15 residues. The V gene's germline CDR1 is SGHNT and CDR2 YYREEE (reference sequence). This CDR3 reads CASSQWTSRTDTQYF. The sequenced part of the CDR3 DNA is TGTGCCAGCAGCCAATGGACTAGCCGCACAGATACG.

A word on this clone: The read ends 3 residues before the CDR3 terminus; that terminus is restored from the germline J gene. J is TRBJ1-1 and V is TRBV6-2 or TRBV6-3, with 7 bases aligning to TRBD1. The germline V gene has CDR1 MNHEY and CDR2 SVGEGT. The CDR3 consists of 12 residues. CDR3 loop: CASSLNRQGAFF. The CDR3 bases that were read are TGTGCCAGCAGCCTCAACCGACAGGGC.